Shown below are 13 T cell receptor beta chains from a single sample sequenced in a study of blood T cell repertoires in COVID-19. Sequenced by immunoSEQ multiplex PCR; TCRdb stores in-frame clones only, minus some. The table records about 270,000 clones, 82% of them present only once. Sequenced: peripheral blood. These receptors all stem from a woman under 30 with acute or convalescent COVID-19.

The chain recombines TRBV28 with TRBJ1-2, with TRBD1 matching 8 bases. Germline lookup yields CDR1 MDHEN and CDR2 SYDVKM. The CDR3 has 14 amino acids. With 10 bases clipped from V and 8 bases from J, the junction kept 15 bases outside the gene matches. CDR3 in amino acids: CATRAPGGRGGYTF. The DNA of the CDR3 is TGTGCCACCCGGGCGCCAGGGGGCCGTGGCGGCTACACCTTC.

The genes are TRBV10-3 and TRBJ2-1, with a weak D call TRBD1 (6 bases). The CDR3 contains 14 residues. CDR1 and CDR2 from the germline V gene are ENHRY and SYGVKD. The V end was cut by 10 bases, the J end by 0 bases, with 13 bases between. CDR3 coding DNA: TGTGCCACCTTGGACAGAAACTCCTACAATGAGCAGTTCTTC. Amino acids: CATLDRNSYNEQFF.

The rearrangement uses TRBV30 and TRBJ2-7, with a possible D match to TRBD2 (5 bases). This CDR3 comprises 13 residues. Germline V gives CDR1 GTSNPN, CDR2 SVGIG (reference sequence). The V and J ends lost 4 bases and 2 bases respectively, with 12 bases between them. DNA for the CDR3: TGTGCCTGGACGGGGTTGCGGACCTACGAGCAGTACTTC. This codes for CAWTGLRTYEQYF.

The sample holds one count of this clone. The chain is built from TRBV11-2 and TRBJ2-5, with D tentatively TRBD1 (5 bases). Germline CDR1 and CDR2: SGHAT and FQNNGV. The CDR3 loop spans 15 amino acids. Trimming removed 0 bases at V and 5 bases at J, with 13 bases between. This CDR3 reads CASSLDLVKGETQYF. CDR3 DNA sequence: TGTGCCAGCAGCTTAGATCTTGTGAAGGGGGAGACCCAGTACTTC.

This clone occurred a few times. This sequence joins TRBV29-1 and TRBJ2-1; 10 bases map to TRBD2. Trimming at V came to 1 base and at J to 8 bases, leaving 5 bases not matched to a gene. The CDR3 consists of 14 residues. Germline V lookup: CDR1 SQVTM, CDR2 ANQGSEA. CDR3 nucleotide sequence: TGCAGCGTTGAAGGCCTAGCGGGAGCTGATGAGCAGTTCTTC. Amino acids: CSVEGLAGADEQFF.

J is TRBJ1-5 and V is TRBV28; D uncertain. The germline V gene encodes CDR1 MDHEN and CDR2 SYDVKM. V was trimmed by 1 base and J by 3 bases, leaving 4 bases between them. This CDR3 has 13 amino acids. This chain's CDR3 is CASSLSVNQPQHF. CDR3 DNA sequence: TGTGCCAGCAGTTTATCCGTCAATCAGCCCCAGCATTTT.

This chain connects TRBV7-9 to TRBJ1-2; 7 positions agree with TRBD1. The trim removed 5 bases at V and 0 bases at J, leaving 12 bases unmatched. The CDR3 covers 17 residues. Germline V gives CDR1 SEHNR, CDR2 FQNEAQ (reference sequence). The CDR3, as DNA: TGTGCCAGCAGCCACGGACAGGTCGTAAAAACTAACTATGGCTACACCTTC. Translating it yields CASSHGQVVKTNYGYTF.

The DNA of the CDR3 is TGTGCCAGTTCCTTAGCGGGATGGGCCGGGGAGCTGTTTTTT. Protein product: CASSLAGWAGELFF. V is TRBV6-5 and J is TRBJ2-2; 8 bases are shared with TRBD2. CDR3 size: 14 residues. The J segment lost 6 bases and the V segment lost 9 bases, leaving 9 bases of the junction unmatched. Germline values: CDR1 MNHEY, CDR2 SVGAGI.

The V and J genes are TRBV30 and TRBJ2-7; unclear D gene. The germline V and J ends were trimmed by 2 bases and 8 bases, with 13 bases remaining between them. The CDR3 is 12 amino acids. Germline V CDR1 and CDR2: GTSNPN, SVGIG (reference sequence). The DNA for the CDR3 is TGTGCCTGGAGTCCCACCACCGCGAAGCAGTACTTC. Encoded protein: CAWSPTTAKQYF.

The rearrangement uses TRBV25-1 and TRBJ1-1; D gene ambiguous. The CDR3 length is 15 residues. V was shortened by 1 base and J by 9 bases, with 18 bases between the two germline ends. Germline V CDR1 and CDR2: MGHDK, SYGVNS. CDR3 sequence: CASSESSRVSLQAFF. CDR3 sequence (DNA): TGTGCCAGCAGTGAATCGTCGCGGGTTTCCTTACAAGCTTTCTTT.

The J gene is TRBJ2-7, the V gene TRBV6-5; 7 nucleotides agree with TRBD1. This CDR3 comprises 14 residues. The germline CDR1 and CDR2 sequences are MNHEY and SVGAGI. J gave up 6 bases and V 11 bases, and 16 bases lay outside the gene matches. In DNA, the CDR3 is TGTGCCGGACGAACAGGGGACCCTCGGCGCGAGCAGTACTTC. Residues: CAGRTGDPRREQYF.

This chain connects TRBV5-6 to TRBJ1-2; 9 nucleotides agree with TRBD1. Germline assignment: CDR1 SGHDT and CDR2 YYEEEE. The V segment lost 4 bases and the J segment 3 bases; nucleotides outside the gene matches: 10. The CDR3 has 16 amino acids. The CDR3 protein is CASSTLTGTGHYGYTF. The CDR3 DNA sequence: TGTGCCAGCAGCACCTTAACCGGGACAGGGCACTATGGCTACACCTTC.

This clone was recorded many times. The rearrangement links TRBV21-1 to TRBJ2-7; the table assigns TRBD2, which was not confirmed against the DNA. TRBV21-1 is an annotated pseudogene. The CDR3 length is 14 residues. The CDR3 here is CASPHSGTLYEQYF. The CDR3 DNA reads TGTGCCAGCCCCCATAGCGGGACCTTGTACGAGCAGTACTTC.